This T cell receptor beta chain was identified during a study of blood T cell repertoires in COVID-19. In germline, CDR1 is SGHVS, CDR2 FNYEAQ. The CDR3 runs 16 residues. The V and J ends lost 2 bases and 1 base, in that order; junction bases with no gene match: 5. Assay: immunoSEQ multiplex PCR; the TCRdb copy retains only in-frame clones and omits some. The sample shows fewer than 90,000 clones, about two thirds of them seen only once. This clone was picked up one time. Sequencing was done on a sample of peripheral blood. The sequence derives from a woman at least 80 years old with acute or convalescent COVID-19. V gene TRBV7-6 combines with J gene TRBJ2-5; the match to TRBD2 covers 9 bases. CDR3 coding DNA: TGTGCCAGCAGCTTATTTAGCGGGGGTAGCCAAGAGACCCAGTACTTC. Protein sequence: CASSLFSGGSQETQYF.